The present T cell receptor (beta chain) was sequenced within a study of regulatory T cells in long-lasting Graves disease. Study-wide points: When disease was persistent, TRBV28, TRBJ1-2 and TRBJ2-5 were the favored segments.

TCR beta libraries were built with iRepertoire HTBI primers and Arm-PCR of CDR3 regions. TCRdb reprocessed the multiplex PCR reads with MiXCR, giving one entry per CDR3 protein. The table records around 450,000 distinct CDR3 sequences, about 15% of them present only once. Comment on this clonotype: Antigen unknown.

The CDR3 contains 14 residues. The V gene's germline CDR1 is MNHEY and CDR2 SMNVEV (reference sequence). V lost 3 bases, J lost 8 bases, and 14 bases lay in between. Noted time point: newly diagnosed GD, antithyroid drugs for less than 3 months. PBMC-extracted RNA yielded the TCR library. The same data also contributed to another study, on T cells in Graves' hyperthyroidism and ophthalmopathy. This second study says: Patients having uncontrolled infection, another autoimmune disease, pregnancy or lactation were not included.

Sequences were derived from peripheral blood mononuclear cells (PBMCs), sampled at new diagnosis, from a patient treated with antithyroid drugs. This chain joins TRBV27 and TRBJ2-4, with D possibly TRBD2 on 5 matching bases. This TCR was sampled from a woman aged 25-40 years with Graves disease. The CDR3 DNA follows: TGTGCCAGCAGTTTTAGTCTAGCTGGGGACATTCAGTACTTC. Its protein product is CASSFSLAGDIQYF.